A single sample gave rise to the 14 T cell receptor beta chains below, sequenced in a study of blood T cell repertoires in COVID-19. Clones were read by immunoSEQ multiplex PCR, and TCRdb kept only the in-frame ones, dropping some. This sample has some 150,000 clones, with more than 80% found just once. The sample comprised peripheral blood. These receptors all stem from a man aged 55-75 years with acute or convalescent COVID-19.

The gene calls are TRBV5-6 and TRBJ2-5; the match to TRBD1 covers 11 bases. This CDR3 comprises 15 residues. Germline lookup yields CDR1 SGHDT and CDR2 YYEEEE. The V gene end was trimmed by 2 bases and the J gene end by 5 bases; junction bases not matched to a gene: 5. Here the CDR3 DNA reads TGTGCCAGCAGCTTCCGGACAGGGGGCGAGGAGACCCAGTACTTC. Amino acid sequence: CASSFRTGGEETQYF. Variable domain in full (rest from reference TRBV5-6 and TRBJ2-5): DAGVTQSPTHLIKTRGQQVTLRCSPKSGHDTVSWYQQALGQGPQFIFQYYEEEERQRGNFPDRFSGHQFPNYSSELNVNALLLGDSALYLCASSFRTGGEETQYFGPGTRLLVL.

The chain couples TRBV24-1 to TRBJ2-1; a possible D gene is TRBD1 (6 bases). Looked up from germline, CDR1 is KGHDR and CDR2 is SFDVKD. Between the trimmed V and J ends, which lost 9 bases and 2 bases, there was a span of 13 bases. The CDR3 covers 14 residues. Written as DNA, the CDR3 is TGTGCCACCGGGGGCGGGCTGCCCTACAATGAGCAGTTCTTC. Amino acid sequence: CATGGGLPYNEQFF.

This clone was seen once. The V and J genes are TRBV18 and TRBJ1-2; 8 bases align to TRBD1. CDR1 is KGHSH and CDR2 is LQKENI in the germline V gene. The V and J ends lost 6 bases and 2 bases, in that order; junction bases with no gene match: 8. The CDR3 has 15 residues. Here the CDR3 DNA reads TGTGCCAGCTCGACGGTCGGACAGGGCAACTATGGCTACACCTTC. The encoded protein is CASSTVGQGNYGYTF.

This chain connects TRBV29-1 to TRBJ2-3; TRBD2 matches at 11 bases. This CDR3 comprises 15 residues. Trimming cost V 6 bases and J 2 bases; bases outside gene matches: 7. Germline V gene data show CDR1 as SQVTM and CDR2 as ANQGSEA. CDR3 in DNA: TGCAGCGTCCCCCCTAGCGGGGGGCTCACAGATACGCAGTATTTT. Protein product: CSVPPSGGLTDTQYF.

This clone was picked up a small number of times. The rearrangement links TRBV18 to TRBJ1-1, with D possibly TRBD1 on 6 matching bases. The germline gives CDR1 KGHSH, CDR2 LQKENI. CDR3 length: 18 amino acids. Trimming took off 5 bases at V and 0 bases at J, with 22 bases between the two ends. In DNA, the CDR3 is TGTGCCAGCTCAGCTGCAGGGGAAACGTGGAACATGAACACTGAAGCTTTCTTT. As protein: CASSAAGETWNMNTEAFF.

The chain is built from TRBV15 and TRBJ1-1, with 10 bases identical to TRBD1. Germline lookup yields CDR1 LNHNV and CDR2 YYDKDF (reference sequence). The CDR3 has 15 amino acids. With 5 bases clipped from V and 1 base from J, the junction kept 4 bases outside the gene matches. The CDR3 DNA reads TGTGCCACCAGCGGCGGGGACAGGGGGAACACTGAAGCTTTCTTT. It translates to CATSGGDRGNTEAFF.

This rearrangement joins TRBV21-1 to TRBJ1-5. TRBV21-1 is flagged as a pseudogene. CDR3 size: 16 residues. The CDR3 spells CASSKAAGLSNQPQHF. CDR3 DNA sequence: TGTGCCAGCAGCAAAGCTGCGGGTTTGAGCAATCAGCCCCAGCATTTT.

The chain carries TRBV3-1 (or the pseudogene TRBV3-2) and TRBJ2-5; TRBD2 aligns across 12 bases. Per germline, CDR1 LGHDT and CDR2 YNNKEL (reference sequence). This CDR3 is built from 17 residues. V trimming: 6 bases; J trimming: 5 bases; junction bases outside the gene matches: 13. The CDR3: CASRPSSSGGARETQYF. In nucleotides, the CDR3 is TGTGCCAGCAGACCTAGTTCTAGCGGGGGGGCCAGGGAGACCCAGTACTTC.

The CDR3 reads CASSYYPGQAANEKLFF. DNA for the CDR3: TGCGCCAGCAGCTACTACCCGGGACAGGCGGCTAATGAAAAACTGTTTTTT. The V gene is TRBV5-1, the J gene TRBJ1-4; TRBD1 agrees at 8 bases. Germline-derived CDR1 and CDR2 are SGHRS and YFSETQ. V lost 3 bases, J lost 3 bases, and 10 bases stayed unmatched. The CDR3 runs to 17 residues.

The J gene is TRBJ1-4, the V gene TRBV4-1, with D possibly being TRBD1 (5 bases). In germline, CDR1 is MGHRA, CDR2 YSYEKL. V was pared by 1 base and J by 7 bases, with 10 bases between. The CDR3 length is 14 residues. The CDR3 is CASSQGRETEKLFF. The CDR3 nucleotides read TGCGCCAGCAGCCAAGGCAGGGAAACTGAAAAACTGTTTTTT.

The genes are TRBV5-1 and TRBJ2-1; D remains unclear. The CDR3 covers 12 residues. Germline V CDR1 and CDR2: SGHRS, YFSETQ. Trimming removed 1 base from V and 9 bases from J, with 8 bases in between. DNA for the CDR3: TGCGCCAGCAGCTTGTCGAACAGTGAGCAGTTCTTC. This codes for CASSLSNSEQFF. The whole variable domain, remainder taken from reference TRBV5-1 and TRBJ2-1, is KAGVTQTPRYLIKTRGQQVTLSCSPISGHRSVSWYQQTPGQGLQFLFEYFSETQRNKGNFPGRFSGRQFSNSRSEMNVSTLELGDSALYLCASSLSNSEQFFGPGTRLTVL.

The chain recombines TRBV6-5 with TRBJ1-1; 10 positions match TRBD1. This CDR3 has 14 residues. CDR1 and CDR2 from the germline V gene are MNHEY and SVGAGI. V shed 7 bases and J 0 bases; nucleotides not matched to a gene: 2. The CDR3 here is CASKGQGMNTEAFF. The CDR3 DNA reads TGTGCCAGCAAGGGACAGGGGATGAACACTGAAGCTTTCTTT.

The chain employs TRBV5-1 and TRBJ1-1; 7 bases line up with TRBD1. This CDR3 is built from 14 residues. Unmatched junction bases numbered 4, after V lost 1 base and J lost 4 bases. Germline CDR1 and CDR2: SGHRS and YFSETQ. CDR3 DNA: TGCGCCAGCAGCTTGATCCAGGGGGGCACTGAAGCTTTCTTT. It is translated as CASSLIQGGTEAFF.

This clone was recorded a few times. This CDR3 reads CASSPPAASYGYTF. The CDR3 bases are TGTGCCAGCAGCCCCCCCGCGGCGAGCTATGGCTACACCTTC. The V and J genes are TRBV9 and TRBJ1-2; D ambiguous. The CDR3 sequence is 14 residues long. V shed 4 bases and J shed 4 bases, with 14 bases lying between them. Germline V gene sequence: CDR1 SGDLS, CDR2 YYNGEE.